Each of the 22 T cell receptor beta chains below was sequenced from the same sample in a study of T-cell reconstitution after alpha-beta-depleted transplantation in children (dated by TCRdb to between 2015 and 2016). Sample treatment or condition, as interpreted from the label and publication: allogeneic hematopoietic cell transplantation with graft depleted of TCRalphabeta T cells and CD19 B cells. Library method: PCR. These reads were obtained on an Illumina HiSeq 2500. TCR library preparation used molecular barcoding, with unique molecular identifiers applied to normalize quantification of the TCRbeta repertoire. TCRdb redid the processing of the public reads, applying fastp at Q25 and MiXCR, and retained in-frame beta chains. Identical CDR3 protein sequences are pooled into one entry, listed with their most common genes and DNA. The sample table holds more than 400,000 distinct CDR3 sequences, of which roughly 43% were seen once. Of the sample, around a quarter falls within the top ten clones.

Specimen: PBMCs, collected before TCRalphabeta/CD19-depleted stem cell transplant. All receptors come from a girl aged 2-10 years with aplastic anemia, due to receive a stem cell transplant.

This chain's CDR3 is CASSLAGTPNYGYTF. CDR3 DNA: TGTGCCAGCAGCTTGGCCGGGACACCGAACTATGGCTACACCTTC. V gene TRBV5-6 combines with J gene TRBJ1-2; tentative D call: TRBD1 (6 bases). With 0 bases removed from V and 2 bases from J, the gap between germline ends came to 11 bases. This CDR3 contains 15 residues. Germline V CDR1 and CDR2: SGHDT, YYEEEE.

As for this clonotype: One junction end disagrees with the germline gene, perhaps due to a read error. This chain uses TRBV5-4 with TRBJ1-2; D gene ambiguous. The CDR3 contains 16 residues. Germline CDR1 and CDR2: SGHNT and YYREEE (reference sequence). DNA of the CDR3: TGTCCCAGCAGCTCGAGGACCTCGGGTGTTAACTATGGCTACACCTTC. It translates to CPSSSRTSGVNYGYTF.

This chain links TRBV15 with TRBJ2-1; the match to TRBD2 covers 11 bases. Germline-derived CDR1 and CDR2 are LNHNV and YYDKDF (reference sequence). V dropped 11 bases and J dropped 4; count of bases not matched to a gene: 10. The CDR3 is made up of 15 amino acids. The CDR3 region has the DNA TGTGCCCCCCCCCGTCCTAGCGGGGGGTACAATGAGCAGTTCTTC. Translating it yields CAPPRPSGGYNEQFF.

The chain links TRBV15 to TRBJ2-5; TRBD1 aligns across 7 bases. The junction had 7 bases not matched to a gene; V was cut back by 1 base and J by 2 bases. The germline CDR1 and CDR2 sequences are LNHNV and YYDKDF (reference sequence). This CDR3 is built from 16 residues. The CDR3 region is CATSRGTGTAQETQYF. The CDR3 bases are TGTGCCACCAGCAGAGGGACCGGGACAGCACAAGAGACCCAGTACTTC.

This clonotype came up many times. The chain uses TRBV20-1 and TRBJ2-6, with D possibly matching TRBD2 (5 bases). Looked up from germline, CDR1 is DFQATT and CDR2 is SNEGSKA (reference sequence). CDR3 length: 16 residues. Trimming stripped 6 bases from V and 3 bases from J, with 18 bases between. Written as DNA, the CDR3 is TGCAGTGCCCCCCGGACTGGGGTTGGTGGGGCCAACGTCCTGACTTTC. This sequence encodes CSAPRTGVGGANVLTF.

A remark on this clonotype: This may arise from a read error, as a much more abundant clone is one base away. The chain couples TRBV12-3 or TRBV12-4 to TRBJ2-4; weak D call: TRBD2 (6 bases). V was pared by 7 bases and J by 5 bases, with 15 bases between. The CDR3 runs to 14 residues. CDR3 in DNA: TGTGCCAGCATCGTCCTAGCGAAGGAAAACATTCAGTACTTC. Translation: CASIVLAKENIQYF.

The chain has TRBV5-6 and TRBJ2-1, with 10 positions matching TRBD2. Germline values: CDR1 SGHDT, CDR2 YYEEEE. The CDR3 totals 13 residues. Trimming took 2 bases from V and 10 from J; bases not matched to a gene: 3. CDR3 sequence reads: CASSFGAGGEQFF. CDR3 nucleotide sequence: TGTGCCAGCAGCTTCGGAGCGGGAGGGGAGCAGTTCTTC.

The chain combines TRBV5-1 with TRBJ2-7; 10 bases map to TRBD1. CDR3 length equals 15 residues. Per the germline V gene, CDR1 is SGHRS and CDR2 is YFSETQ. The trim removed 4 bases at V and 3 bases at J, leaving 7 bases unmatched. CDR3: CASSRGTGDHYEQYF. Here the CDR3 DNA reads TGCGCCAGCAGCCGCGGGACAGGGGACCACTACGAGCAGTACTTC.

This clonotype was seen a few times. V usage is TRBV27 and J usage is TRBJ2-3; D remains ambiguous. Looked up from germline, CDR1 is MNHEY and CDR2 is SMNVEV (reference sequence). CDR3 length: 13 amino acids. V was clipped by 5 bases and J by 2 bases, with 8 bases between them. CDR3 bases: TGTGCCAGCAGTCCCGCCCCCACAGATACGCAGTATTTT. Residues: CASSPAPTDTQYF.

This clonotype was detected only a few times. The chain links TRBV19 to TRBJ2-1; 8 bases align to TRBD2. The V and J ends lost 4 bases and 7 bases, in that order; junction bases with no gene match: 9. Germline V gene sequence: CDR1 LNHDA, CDR2 SQIVND (reference sequence). The CDR3 has 15 residues. The CDR3 nucleotides read TGTGCCAGTAGTACCAGACTAGCGATCGCGAATGAGCAGTTCTTC. Residues: CASSTRLAIANEQFF.

The chain uses TRBV9 and TRBJ2-1, with TRBD2 identical over 11 bases. The CDR3 totals 16 residues. Trimming at V came to 0 bases and at J to 7 bases, leaving 6 bases not matched to a gene. Germline-derived CDR1 and CDR2 are SGDLS and YYNGEE. The CDR3 DNA sequence: TGTGCCAGCAGCGTAGTTCTTAGCGGGGGGGTAAATGAGCAGTTCTTC. This sequence encodes CASSVVLSGGVNEQFF.

Turning to this clonotype: The junction does not match germline at one end; this may be a read error. V gene TRBV7-3 combines with J gene TRBJ2-1; D might be TRBD2 (5 bases). This CDR3 is built from 15 residues. CDR1 and CDR2 (germline): SGHTA, FQGTGA. Here the CDR3 reads CASSLTRRTYNEQFF. In DNA form, the CDR3 reads TGTGCCAGCAGCCTAACTAGGAGGACCTACAATGAGCAGTTCTTC.

The genes are TRBV20-1 and TRBJ2-7, with D possibly matching TRBD1 (5 bases). Deletions cut 3 bases from V and 3 bases from J, with 9 bases between. CDR3 length: 12 residues. Germline CDR1 DFQATT, CDR2 SNEGSKA (reference sequence). CDR3: CSASTQVYEQYF. DNA of the CDR3: TGCAGTGCTAGTACACAGGTCTACGAGCAGTACTTC.

The sample holds a few counts of this clonotype. V is TRBV19 and J is TRBJ2-7; perhaps TRBD2 as D (5 bases). This CDR3 region has 14 residues. Germline CDR1 and CDR2: LNHDA and SQIVND (reference sequence). The V gene lost 4 bases and the J gene lost 4 bases, with 14 bases spanning the gap. In DNA, the CDR3 is TGTGCCAGTAGTACCTCCGACTACCTTTACGAGCAGTACTTC. Its translation: CASSTSDYLYEQYF.

This clonotype was counted at least ten times. This sequence joins TRBV3-1 and TRBJ1-2; D perhaps matches TRBD1 (5 bases). The CDR3 is 15 amino acids. V was pared by 4 bases and J by 6 bases, with 18 bases between. Per the germline V gene, CDR1 is LGHDT and CDR2 is YNNKEL (reference sequence). The DNA for the CDR3 is TGTGCCAGCAGCCGAGGGGTTCAGGGAGGGCATGGCTACACCTTC. This sequence encodes CASSRGVQGGHGYTF.

This clonotype appeared many times. This chain joins TRBV4-1 and TRBJ2-7; 10 bases are shared with TRBD2. Per the germline V gene, CDR1 is MGHRA and CDR2 is YSYEKL. Trimming at V came to 6 bases and at J to 2 bases, leaving 7 bases not matched to a gene. This CDR3 region has 15 residues. The CDR3 DNA follows: TGCGCCAGCAGTACTAGCGGGGTCCGTACCTACGAGCAGTACTTC. Protein sequence: CASSTSGVRTYEQYF.

This chain joins TRBV5-1 and TRBJ1-1; 9 bases are shared with TRBD1. The CDR3 sequence is 15 residues long. Germline V gene lookup returns CDR1 SGHRS and CDR2 YFSETQ. The V and J ends lost 4 bases and 3 bases, in that order; junction bases with no gene match: 7. This chain's CDR3 is CASSPTDRGHTEAFF. The CDR3, as DNA: TGCGCCAGCAGCCCGACGGACAGGGGTCACACTGAAGCTTTCTTT.

This clonotype has at least ten counts. The chain recombines TRBV28 with TRBJ1-4, with D uncertain. Germline lookup yields CDR1 MDHEN and CDR2 SYDVKM. With 1 base removed from V and 0 bases from J, the gap between germline ends came to 6 bases. The CDR3 loop spans 15 amino acids. This CDR3 reads CASSLYDTTNEKLFF. Written as DNA, the CDR3 is TGTGCCAGCAGTTTATACGACACAACTAATGAAAAACTGTTTTTT. Together with reference TRBV28 and TRBJ1-4, the CDR3 gives the full variable domain: DVKVTQSSRYLVKRTGEKVFLECVQDMDHENMFWYRQDPGLGLRLIYFSYDVKMKEKGDIPEGYSVSREKKERFSLILESASTNQTSMYLCASSLYDTTNEKLFFGSGTQLSVL.

This clonotype was detected many times. CDR3 sequence reads: CASSFTGAIAYEQYF. The DNA for the CDR3 is TGTGCCAGCAGCTTTACAGGGGCGATTGCCTACGAGCAGTACTTC. The chain combines TRBV27 with TRBJ2-7, with 7 bases lining up with TRBD1. The J segment lost 2 bases and the V segment lost 6 bases, leaving 10 bases of the junction unmatched. This CDR3 is built from 15 residues. Per germline, CDR1 MNHEY and CDR2 SMNVEV (reference sequence).

The rearrangement uses TRBV5-5 and TRBJ2-7; 16 nucleotides agree with TRBD2. The CDR3 totals 16 residues. The V gene's germline CDR1 is SGHKS and CDR2 YYEKEE (reference sequence). The V segment lost 3 bases and the J segment 5 bases; nucleotides outside the gene matches: 5. CDR3 region: CASSSGLAGGPDEQYF. The CDR3 DNA is TGTGCCAGCAGCTCGGGACTAGCGGGAGGGCCCGACGAGCAGTACTTC.

This chain connects TRBV7-2 to TRBJ2-3; 9 positions match TRBD2. Germline values: CDR1 SGHTA, CDR2 FQGNSA. This CDR3 contains 16 residues. The J segment lost 0 bases and the V segment lost 3 bases, leaving 4 bases of the junction unmatched. CDR3 amino acids: CASSFSGSGSTDTQYF. The DNA for the CDR3 is TGTGCCAGCAGCTTTAGCGGGAGTGGGAGCACAGATACGCAGTATTTT.

The V call is TRBV30, the J call TRBJ2-2, with TRBD1 identical over 7 bases. Per the germline V gene, CDR1 is GTSNPN and CDR2 is SVGIG (reference sequence). CDR3 length equals 15 residues. With V trimmed by 3 bases and J by 0 bases, 4 bases remained unmatched. The CDR3 DNA reads TGTGCCTGGAGCTCCGGGACAGCGAACACCGGGGAGCTGTTTTTT. This codes for CAWSSGTANTGELFF.